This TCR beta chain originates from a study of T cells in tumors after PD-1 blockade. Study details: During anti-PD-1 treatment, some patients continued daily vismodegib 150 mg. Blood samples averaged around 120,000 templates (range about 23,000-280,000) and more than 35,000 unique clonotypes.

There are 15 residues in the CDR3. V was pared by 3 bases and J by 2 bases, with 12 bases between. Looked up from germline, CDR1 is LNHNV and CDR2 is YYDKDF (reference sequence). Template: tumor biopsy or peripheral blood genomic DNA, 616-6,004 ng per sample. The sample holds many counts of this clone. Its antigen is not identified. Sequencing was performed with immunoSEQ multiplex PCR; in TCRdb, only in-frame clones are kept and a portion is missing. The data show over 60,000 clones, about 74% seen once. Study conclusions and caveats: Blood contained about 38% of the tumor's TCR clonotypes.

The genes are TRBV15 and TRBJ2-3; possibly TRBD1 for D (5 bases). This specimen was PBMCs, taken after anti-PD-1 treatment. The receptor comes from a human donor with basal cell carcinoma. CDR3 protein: CATSSAIGHTDTQYF. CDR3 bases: TGTGCCACCAGCAGCGCTATCGGACACACAGATACGCAGTATTTT.